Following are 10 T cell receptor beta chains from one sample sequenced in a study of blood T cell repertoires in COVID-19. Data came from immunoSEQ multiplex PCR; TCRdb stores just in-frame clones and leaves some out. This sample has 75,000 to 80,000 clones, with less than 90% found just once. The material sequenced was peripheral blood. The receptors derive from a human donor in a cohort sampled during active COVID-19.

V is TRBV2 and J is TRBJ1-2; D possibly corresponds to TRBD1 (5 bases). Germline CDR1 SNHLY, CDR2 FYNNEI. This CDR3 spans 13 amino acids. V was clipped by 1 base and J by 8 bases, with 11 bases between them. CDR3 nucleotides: TGTGCCAGCAGTGAAGGGGGCAGTAGAGGCTACACCTTC. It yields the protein CASSEGGSRGYTF.

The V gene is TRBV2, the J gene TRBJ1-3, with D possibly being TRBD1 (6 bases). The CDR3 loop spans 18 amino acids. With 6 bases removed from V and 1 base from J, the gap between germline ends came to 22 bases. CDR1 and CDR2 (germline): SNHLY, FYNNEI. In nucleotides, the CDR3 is TGTGCCAGCAGGGATTTAACAGGGATTGGCGATTCTGGAAACACCATATATTTT. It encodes CASRDLTGIGDSGNTIYF. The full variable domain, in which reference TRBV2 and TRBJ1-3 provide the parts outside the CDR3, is EPEVTQTPSHQVTQMGQEVILRCVPISNHLYFYWYRQILGQKVEFLVSFYNNEISEKSEIFDDQFSVERPDGSNFTLKIRSTKLEDSAMYFCASRDLTGIGDSGNTIYFGEGSWLTVV.

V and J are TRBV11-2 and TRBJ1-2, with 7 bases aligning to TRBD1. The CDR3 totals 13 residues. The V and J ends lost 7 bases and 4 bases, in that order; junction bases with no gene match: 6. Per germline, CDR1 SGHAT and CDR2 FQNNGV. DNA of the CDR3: TGTGCCAGCACCATTCGACAGGGCTATGGCTACACCTTC. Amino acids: CASTIRQGYGYTF.

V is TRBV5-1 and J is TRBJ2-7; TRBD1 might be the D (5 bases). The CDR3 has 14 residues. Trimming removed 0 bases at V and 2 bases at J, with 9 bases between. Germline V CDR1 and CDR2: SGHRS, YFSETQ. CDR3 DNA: TGCGCCAGCAGCTTGGGGACATCGACCTACGAGCAGTACTTC. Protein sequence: CASSLGTSTYEQYF.

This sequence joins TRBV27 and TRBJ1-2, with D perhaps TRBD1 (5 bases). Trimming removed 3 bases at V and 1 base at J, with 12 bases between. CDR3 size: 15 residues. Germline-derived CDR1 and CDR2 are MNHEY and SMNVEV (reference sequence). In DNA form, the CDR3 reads TGTGCCAGCAGTTTCGTAGGGGAAGTTAACTATGGCTACACCTTC. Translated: CASSFVGEVNYGYTF.

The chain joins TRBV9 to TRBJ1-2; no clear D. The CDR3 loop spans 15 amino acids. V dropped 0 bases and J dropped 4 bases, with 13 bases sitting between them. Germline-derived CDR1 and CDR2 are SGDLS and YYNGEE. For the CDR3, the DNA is TGTGCCAGCAGCGTAGGTGTCGGCGACACCTATGGCTACACCTTC. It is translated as CASSVGVGDTYGYTF.

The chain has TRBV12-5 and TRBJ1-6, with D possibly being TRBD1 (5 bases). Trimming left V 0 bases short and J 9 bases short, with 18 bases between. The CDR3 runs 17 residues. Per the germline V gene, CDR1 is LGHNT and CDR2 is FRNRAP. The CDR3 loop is CASGLVEFQGLGSPLHF. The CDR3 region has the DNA TGTGCTAGTGGTTTGGTAGAGTTTCAGGGATTGGGTTCACCCCTCCACTTT.

Written as DNA, the CDR3 is TGTGCCAGTCAAATGGGACAATTCTACGAGCAGTACTTC. The encoded protein is CASQMGQFYEQYF. The V gene is TRBV2, the J gene TRBJ2-7, with D possibly being TRBD1 (6 bases). CDR1 and CDR2 from the germline V gene are SNHLY and FYNNEI. The CDR3 has 13 residues. Trimming took 9 bases from V and 3 from J, leaving 15 bases between them.

The CDR3 reads CASSLAGTGDEQYF. Here the CDR3 DNA reads TGTGCCAGCAGTTTAGCCGGGACAGGGGACGAGCAGTACTTC. The chain employs TRBV28 and TRBJ2-7; 10 bases line up with TRBD1. J was trimmed by 5 bases and V by 2 bases; bases with no gene match: 3. The CDR3 totals 14 residues. CDR1 is MDHEN, CDR2 SYDVKM, per germline.

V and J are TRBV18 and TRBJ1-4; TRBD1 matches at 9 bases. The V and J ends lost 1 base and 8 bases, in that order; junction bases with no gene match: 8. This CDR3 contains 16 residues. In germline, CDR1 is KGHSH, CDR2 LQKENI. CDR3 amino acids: CASSPRFGTGSEKLFF. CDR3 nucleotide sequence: TGTGCCAGCTCACCACGCTTCGGGACAGGGTCCGAAAAACTGTTTTTT.